This T cell receptor beta chain was retrieved from a study of long-term antiretroviral therapy in people with HIV (dated by TCRdb to between 2021 and 2024). As for the study more broadly: The earliest samples were collected about a decade before the 2015 WHO recommendation for immediate ART, when ART was typically delayed until CD4 counts fell. A total of some 200 cryopreserved PBMC samples came from a few dozen adults with confirmed HIV infection and were collected serially over a mean of approximately 6 years (range 1-12). Among the approximately 30 participants with HIV, around ten were female. Whether ART initiation and durable HIV suppression were associated with changes in peripheral blood TRB repertoire composition and diversity was tested in a retrospective serial study. No cross-contamination during QIAcube processing was shown when test extractions of a monoclonal T-cell line were performed alongside 33 polyclonal samples. Overall results and qualifications from the work: Starting ART was linked to a significant rise in TRB diversity, yet even with long-term ART the diversity remained significantly lower than in transplant donor controls. At every time point, the repertoire was dominated by expanded TRB clones first identified before ART initiation, although this dominance fluctuated and, in many PLHIV, declined after ART. Inferences about post-ART repertoire changes are limited because no data were available on ART adherence, viral resistance or therapy changes. The samples span the years 2004 to 2017, and the ART regimens used at that time may not be as effective as current regimens. Because cell numbers in pre-ART samples were limited, unsorted PBMC were profiled instead of sorted CD4+ and CD8+ T cells. CDR3 length ranges in HIV repertoires were narrower than in controls, and network structure suggested an antigen-experienced repertoire with only a slight naive shift after ART. Owing to limited PBMC availability, only the TCR beta chain was sequenced, without alpha chain pairing.

V loses 1 base at its end and J loses 3 bases; junction bases beyond the gene matches: 5. The CDR3 runs 15 residues from the cysteine to the phenylalanine. The entry retains the CDR3 DNA only, 45 bases that are in frame from base 1. According to the germline V gene (reference sequence), CDR1 reads LNHDA and CDR2 reads SQIVND. Participants were included only if at least one PBMC sample before ART initiation and at least two post-ART samples were available. Treatment was received in the United States of America by all participants with HIV. Before DNA extraction, cryopreserved samples containing about 1-11 million PBMC were thawed and washed. At the time of the earliest PBMC sample, participants with HIV were aged between roughly 20 and 60 years. PBMC samples were contributed by each participant from 1-4 timepoints before ART initiation and 2-8 timepoints after ART initiation, with a median of 7 samples. Serial HIV viral load, CD4+ T-cell count, ART history and demographic data were obtained for every participant. Using a Qiagen kit on a QIAcube, genomic DNA was extracted from unsorted PBMC, with samples processed in batches of 12.

This clone was observed a few times. No antigen is known for it. Base qualities are not recorded, but no much larger clone differs from it by a single base. The immunoSEQ hsTCRB v3.0 assay was used at survey level resolution to sequence the TRB variable region. The targeted TRB sequencing depth was about 40,000-55,000 T-cell genomes per sample. Pooled TRB libraries were sequenced on an Illumina MiSeq with a v3 150-cycle kit. Turning to the authors' computational methods: Repertoire analysis was performed in R inside a reproducible Nextflow workflow that covered QC, data transformation and analysis. LymphoSeq2, an R package for exploring AIRR-Seq data, was used to implement custom analyses. A few samples that yielded fewer than 5000 total TRB sequences were excluded, so that fewer than 200 HIV repertoires were analyzed. Of the approximately 190 retained HIV repertoires, almost 60 were collected before and about 130 after ART initiation. Each repertoire was downsampled to 5000 TRB nucleotide sequences, and summary statistics were averaged across 100 downsampling iterations. The analysis kept only TRB sequences whose CDR3 regions were at least seven amino acids long. Two measures captured diversity: a Shannon entropy-derived clonality score and the Gini coefficient. In repertoire networks, the top 5000 CDR3 amino acid sequences were linked whenever an edit distance of one separated two sequences. For TRB CDR3 amino acid sequences, GLIPH2 was used to predict antigen specificity groups and MHC restriction. CDR3 amino acid sequences were matched against VDJdb and McPAS-TCR to flag known CMV, EBV, HIV or tissue antigen associations. Pre-ART, post-ART and control groups were compared with Wilcoxon signed-rank tests and Holm-Bonferroni correction. The table comes from immuneACCESS by way of TCRdb, which keeps in-frame sequences with V and J called. Part of the clones is missing from these tables; in studies checked, under half for an unresolved V gene and the rest for unknown reasons. D and trimming were read from the DNA, whereas the V and J calls and clone size are those reported in that table. In all, the sample holds tens of thousands of clones, and approximately 90% of those were seen once. The top ten constitute approximately 4.3% of the sample.

The clonotype comes from a middle-aged woman with HIV. Sample: unsorted PBMCs, taken 5.2 years after starting antiretroviral therapy. In this chain, TRBV19 is recombined with TRBJ2-7; TRBD2 aligns with 8 central bases. The CDR3 amino acid sequence is: CASSIGAGAFYEQYF. DNA sequence: TGTGCCAGTAGTATAGGAGCGGGGGCGTTCTACGAGCAGTACTTC.